This T cell receptor (beta chain) came from a study of blood T cells in healthy people across ages. The CDR3 loop spans 17 amino acids. V trimming: 5 bases; J trimming: 0 bases; junction bases outside the gene matches: 5. Germline V lookup: CDR1 MNHEY, CDR2 SMNVEV (reference sequence). This clonotype was seen a few times. A second roughly 7 to 11 cycle PCR used barcoded and J-beta primers. All cDNA molecules were each tagged by a template-switch adaptor with 12 random nucleotides. Paired-end reads containing CDR3 totaled no fewer than 2.5 million for each sample. One entry per CDR3 protein results from TCRdb running MiXCR on the 5' RACE reads. The sample has fewer than 1,000,000 distinct CDR3 sequences; approximately 48% are singletons.

The sample comprised blood. V gene TRBV27 combines with J gene TRBJ1-6; 9 bases are a match to TRBD1. The TCR was taken from a man aged 55 to 70 in good health. The CDR3 DNA follows: TGTGCCAGCAGTCCCGGGACAGGGAGCTCCTATAATTCACCCCTCCACTTT. Its protein is CASSPGTGSSYNSPLHF.